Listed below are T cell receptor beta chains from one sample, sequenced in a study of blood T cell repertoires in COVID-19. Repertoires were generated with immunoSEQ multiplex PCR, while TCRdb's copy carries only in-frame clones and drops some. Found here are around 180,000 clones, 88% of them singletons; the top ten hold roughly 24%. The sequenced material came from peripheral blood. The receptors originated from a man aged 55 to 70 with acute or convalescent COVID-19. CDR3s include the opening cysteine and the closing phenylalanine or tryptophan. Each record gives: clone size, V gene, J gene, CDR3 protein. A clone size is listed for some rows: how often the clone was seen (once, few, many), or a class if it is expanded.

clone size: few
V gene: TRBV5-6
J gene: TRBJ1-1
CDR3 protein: CASSLPGAGTEAFF

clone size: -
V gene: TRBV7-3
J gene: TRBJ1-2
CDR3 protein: CASSLPGGYGYTF

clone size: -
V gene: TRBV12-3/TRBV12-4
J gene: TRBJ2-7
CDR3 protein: CASSWDRDGEQYF

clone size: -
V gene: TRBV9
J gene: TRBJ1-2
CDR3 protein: CASSVGQGAYGYTF

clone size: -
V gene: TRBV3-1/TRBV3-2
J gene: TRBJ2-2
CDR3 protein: CASSQGGQYTGELFF

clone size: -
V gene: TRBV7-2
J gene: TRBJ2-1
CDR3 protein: CASSFGQGIEQFF

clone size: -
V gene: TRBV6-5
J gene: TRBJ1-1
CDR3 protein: CASRDDRGNTEAFF

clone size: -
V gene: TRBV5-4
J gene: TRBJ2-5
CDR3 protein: CASSPSGRKETQYF

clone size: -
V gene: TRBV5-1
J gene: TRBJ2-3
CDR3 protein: CASSAGLAGVGDTDTQYF

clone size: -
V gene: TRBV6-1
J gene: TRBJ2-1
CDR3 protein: CASSEGLQAGGLDEQFF

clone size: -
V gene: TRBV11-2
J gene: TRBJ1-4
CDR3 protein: CASSSTGATNEKLFF

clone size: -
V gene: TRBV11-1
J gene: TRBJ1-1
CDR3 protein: CASSTFTGNTEAFF

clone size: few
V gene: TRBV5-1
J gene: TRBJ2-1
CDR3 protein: CASSDGTSGSIYEQFF

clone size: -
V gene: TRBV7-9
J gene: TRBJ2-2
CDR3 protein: CASRQREGQNTGELFF

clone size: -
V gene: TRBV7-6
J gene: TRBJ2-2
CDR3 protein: CASSPSGGGVNTGELFF

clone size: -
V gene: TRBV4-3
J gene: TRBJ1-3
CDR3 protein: CASSPGGLGGNTIYF

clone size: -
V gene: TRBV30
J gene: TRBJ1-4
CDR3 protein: CAWNLRGHPPLF

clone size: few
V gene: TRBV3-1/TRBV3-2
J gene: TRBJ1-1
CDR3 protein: CASSPRQGGTEAFF

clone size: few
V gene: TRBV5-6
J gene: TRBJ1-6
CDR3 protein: CASSWGTAGPLHF

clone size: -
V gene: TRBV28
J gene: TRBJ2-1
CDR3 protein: CASSQPRTSGSRSYNEQFF

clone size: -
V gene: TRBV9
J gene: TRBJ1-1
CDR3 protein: CASSLGHSNTEAFF

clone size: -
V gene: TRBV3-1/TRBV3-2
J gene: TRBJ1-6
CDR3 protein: CASSQAGAYNSPLHF

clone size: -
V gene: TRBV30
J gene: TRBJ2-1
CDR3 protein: CAWSVEGHEQFF

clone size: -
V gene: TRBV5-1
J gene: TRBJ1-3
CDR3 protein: CASSLAVASSGNTIYF

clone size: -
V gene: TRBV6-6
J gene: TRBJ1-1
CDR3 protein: CASSYPGAMNTEAFF

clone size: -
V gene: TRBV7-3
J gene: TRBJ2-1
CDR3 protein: CASSSAPGRPEQFF

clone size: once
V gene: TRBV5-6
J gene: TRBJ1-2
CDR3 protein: CASSQGNYGYTF

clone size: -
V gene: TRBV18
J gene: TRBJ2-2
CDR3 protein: CASSPFMTGETGELFF

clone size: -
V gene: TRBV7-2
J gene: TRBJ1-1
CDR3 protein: CASSFGGPRNTEAFF

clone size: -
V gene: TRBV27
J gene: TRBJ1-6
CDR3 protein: CASSRYRDSPLHF

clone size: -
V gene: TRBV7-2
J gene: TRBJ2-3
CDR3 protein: CASSLVAAGHGTDTQYF

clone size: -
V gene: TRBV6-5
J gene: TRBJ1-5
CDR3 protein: CASSPMGGLTPQHF

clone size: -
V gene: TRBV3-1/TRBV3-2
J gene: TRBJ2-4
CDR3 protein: CASAPGPSGVQYF

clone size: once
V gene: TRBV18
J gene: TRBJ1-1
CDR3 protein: CASSPQQGAVDTEAFF

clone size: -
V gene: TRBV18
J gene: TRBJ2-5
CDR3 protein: CASSPRESETQYF

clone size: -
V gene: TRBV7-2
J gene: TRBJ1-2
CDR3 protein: CASSYPGQLYTF

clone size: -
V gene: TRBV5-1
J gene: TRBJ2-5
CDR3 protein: CASSLAGETQYF

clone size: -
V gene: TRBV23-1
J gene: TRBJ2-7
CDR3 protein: CASSQSPSGQETSYEQYF

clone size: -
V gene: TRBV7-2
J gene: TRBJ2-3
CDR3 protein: CASSLGSFTDTQYF

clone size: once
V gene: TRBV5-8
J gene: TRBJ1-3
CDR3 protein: CASSWRDRGNTIYF